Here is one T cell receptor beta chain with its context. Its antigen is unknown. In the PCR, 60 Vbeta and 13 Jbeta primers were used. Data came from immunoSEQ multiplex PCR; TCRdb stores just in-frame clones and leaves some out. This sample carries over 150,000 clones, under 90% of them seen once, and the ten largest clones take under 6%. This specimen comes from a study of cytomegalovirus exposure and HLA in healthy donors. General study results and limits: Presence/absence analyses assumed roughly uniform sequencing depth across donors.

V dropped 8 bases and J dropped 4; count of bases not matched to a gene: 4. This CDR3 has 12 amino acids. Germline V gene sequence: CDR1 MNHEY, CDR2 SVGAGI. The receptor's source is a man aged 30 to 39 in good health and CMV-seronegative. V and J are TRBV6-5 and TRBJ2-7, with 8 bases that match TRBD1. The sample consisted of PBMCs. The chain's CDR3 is CASRDRTYEQYF. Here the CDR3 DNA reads TGTGCCAGCCGGGACAGGACTTACGAGCAGTACTTC.